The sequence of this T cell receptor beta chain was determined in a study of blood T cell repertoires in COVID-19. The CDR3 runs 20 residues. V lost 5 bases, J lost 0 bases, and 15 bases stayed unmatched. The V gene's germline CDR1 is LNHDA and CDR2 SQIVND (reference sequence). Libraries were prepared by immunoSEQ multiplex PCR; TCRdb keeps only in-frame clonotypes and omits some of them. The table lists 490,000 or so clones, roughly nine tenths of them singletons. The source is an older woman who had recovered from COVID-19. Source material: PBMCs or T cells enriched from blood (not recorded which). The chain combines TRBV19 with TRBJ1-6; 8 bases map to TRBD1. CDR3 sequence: CASSSFSGTGGGSYNSPLHF. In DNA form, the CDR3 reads TGTGCCAGTAGTTCATTTTCCGGGACAGGAGGGGGCTCCTATAATTCACCCCTCCACTTT.